This T cell receptor (beta chain) was profiled in a study of regulatory T cells in long-lasting Graves disease. The germline V and J ends were trimmed by 5 bases and 3 bases, with 14 bases remaining between them. CDR1 and CDR2 from the germline V gene are SEHNR and FQNEAQ (reference sequence). This CDR3 region has 15 residues. The authors built TCR beta libraries using iRepertoire HTBI primers and Arm-PCR of CDR3 regions. TCRdb analysed the multiplex PCR reads with MiXCR anew, one entry per CDR3 protein. This table has under 450,000 distinct CDR3 sequences, approximately 12% appearing once. Study-wide findings and caveats: Few sampled subjects may have lowered accuracy. Segments TRBV28, TRBJ1-2 and TRBJ2-5 showed preferential usage in persistent disease.

This clonotype was seen only a few times. The antigen remains undetermined. Time point noted: newly diagnosed GD, antithyroid drugs for less than 3 months. RNA from PBMCs was the source of the TCR library. This sample was also put to use in a study of T cells in Graves' hyperthyroidism and ophthalmopathy. That publication notes: Each diagnosis was grounded in clinical symptoms, serum thyroxine and TRAb, thyroid ultrasound, and orbital computed tomography. During a first-round RT-PCR of the TCR CDR3, the HTBI primer set was used.

Sequences were derived from peripheral blood mononuclear cells (PBMCs), sampled at new diagnosis, from a patient treated with antithyroid drugs. V and J are TRBV7-9 and TRBJ2-1; a possible D gene is TRBD2 (5 bases). The TCR was taken from a woman aged 18-29 years with Graves disease. CDR3 nucleotide sequence: TGTGCCAGCAGCCAAAGGCGGGCGGACTACAATGAGCAGTTCTTC. Translation gives CASSQRRADYNEQFF. Full variable domain (rest looked up from reference TRBV7-9 and TRBJ2-1): DTGVSQNPRHKITKRGQNVTFRCDPISEHNRLYWYRQTLGQGPEFLTYFQNEAQLEKSRLLSDRFSAERPKGSFSTLEIQRTEQGDSAMYLCASSQRRADYNEQFFGPGTRLTVL.